This T cell receptor (beta chain) was captured by sequencing in a study of T-cell reconstitution after alpha-beta-depleted transplantation in children. Molecular barcoding with unique molecular identifiers was used for the TCRbeta library. TCRdb re-analysed the PCR reads in MiXCR, keeping a single row per CDR3 protein. The sample has around 440,000 distinct CDR3 sequences, 15% to 20% seen once. Study-wide points: Certain patients had high TCRbeta diversity at day 60, and it came from recipient T cells and thymic progenitors that survived.

V lost 7 bases, J lost 3 bases, and 13 bases lay in between. This CDR3 has 14 amino acids. CDR1 is WSHSY and CDR2 is SAAADI in the germline V gene. Comment on this clonotype: Antigen specificity is unknown.

The V call is TRBV10-2, the J call TRBJ1-5, with no clear D. The clonotype was recovered from a boy under two years old who had a stem cell transplant for Wiskott-Aldrich syndrome, so the T cells may come from the graft donor. The sample consisted of PBMCs, mostly from graft donor cells, taken 360 days after TCRalphabeta/CD19-depleted stem cell transplant. CDR3 DNA sequence: TGCGCCAGCAAGGGCAGAAATTTCAATCAGCCCCAGCATTTT. This translates into CASKGRNFNQPQHF.